Listed here are 26 T cell receptor beta chains from one sample, sequenced in a study of CD8 T cell repertoires and HIV-1 epitope variants. This table comes from immunoSEQ multiplex PCR, and its TCRdb copy is limited to in-frame clones, with some not included. Of some 6,000 clones in the sample, 60% to 70% were seen once. Their antigen targets remain unknown. The sequencing sample was made of cultured CD8+ T cells derived from PBMCs. The receptors shown here come from a male donor with HIV.

This clone was seen a handful of times. J is TRBJ1-2 and V is TRBV7-9; a weak D match, TRBD1 (5 bases). The V gene's germline CDR1 is SEHNR and CDR2 FQNEAQ (reference sequence). Trimming pared 4 bases from V and 5 bases from J, leaving 17 bases between. The CDR3 totals 15 residues. The DNA of the CDR3 is TGTGCCAGCAGCTACCCAACGACGGGGACTTATGGCTACACCTTC. It is translated as CASSYPTTGTYGYTF.

The table lists this clone with a few counts. The CDR3 DNA reads as TGCGCCAGCAGGGGGGGATGGGGCAAGGGTACCTACGAGCAGTACTTC. Its translation: CASRGGWGKGTYEQYF. The V call is TRBV10-2, the J call TRBJ2-7, with D possibly TRBD2 on 6 matching bases. Trimming removed 6 bases at V and 2 bases at J, with 20 bases between. Germline CDR1 and CDR2: WSHSY and SAAADI. The CDR3 covers 16 residues.

J is TRBJ1-5 and V is TRBV6-1; D is unclear. V dropped 1 base and J dropped 0 bases, with 10 bases sitting between them. From germline, CDR1 is MNHNS and CDR2 SASEGT. This CDR3 comprises 16 residues. CDR3 sequence: CASSEGWKNSNQPQHF. CDR3 DNA: TGTGCCAGCAGTGAAGGGTGGAAAAATAGCAATCAGCCCCAGCATTTT.

The chain carries TRBV9 and TRBJ2-2, with D hard to call. This CDR3 has 12 amino acids. Trimming pared 1 base from V and 5 bases from J, leaving 3 bases between. Germline CDR1 is SGDLS and CDR2 is YYNGEE. The CDR3 spells CASSVNTGELFF. CDR3 nucleotides: TGTGCCAGCAGCGTAAATACCGGGGAGCTGTTTTTT.

The V gene is TRBV28, the J gene TRBJ2-7; 9 nucleotides match TRBD1. Germline values: CDR1 MDHEN, CDR2 SYDVKM. The CDR3 length is 14 residues. Unmatched junction bases numbered 7, after V lost 6 bases and J lost 4 bases. The CDR3 bases are TGTGCCAGCAGGGGACAGGGATATCGTTACGAGCAGTACTTC. Translated, it gives CASRGQGYRYEQYF.

The rearrangement joins TRBV2 to TRBJ2-7; TRBD1 agrees at 9 bases. Germline CDR1 is SNHLY and CDR2 is FYNNEI. The CDR3 has 15 residues. J was trimmed by 5 bases and V by 9 bases; bases with no gene match: 14. The CDR3 loop is CASSFPTGGVDEQYF. DNA for the CDR3: TGTGCCAGTTCATTCCCGACAGGGGGGGTAGACGAGCAGTACTTC.

This clone was counted between two and nine times. V usage is TRBV7-2 and J usage is TRBJ2-2, with a weak D call TRBD2 (5 bases). In germline, CDR1 is SGHTA, CDR2 FQGNSA. CDR3 length: 14 residues. V was cut by 5 bases and J by 1 base, with 8 bases left in between. CDR3 coding DNA: TGTGCCAGCAGCCCCGGGGTGAACACCGGGGAGCTGTTTTTT. This sequence encodes CASSPGVNTGELFF.

The genes are TRBV6-1 and TRBJ1-1; 7 bases are shared with TRBD1. The CDR3 has 12 residues. The J segment lost 5 bases and the V segment lost 7 bases, leaving 4 bases of the junction unmatched. Per germline, CDR1 MNHNS and CDR2 SASEGT. The CDR3 reads CASKLTGTEAFF. The DNA of the CDR3 is TGTGCCAGCAAGCTGACAGGGACTGAAGCTTTCTTT.

On this clone: A read error may account for a junction end that differs from germline. This sequence joins TRBV10-3 and TRBJ2-2; tentatively, D is TRBD1 or TRBD2 (6 bases each). The CDR3 totals 14 residues. The germline CDR1 and CDR2 sequences are ENHRY and SYGVKD. DNA of the CDR3: TGTGCCACCAGTAGGGGGGTTAACACCGGGGAGCTGTTTTTT. Residues: CATSRGVNTGELFF.

The CDR3 nucleotides read TGTGCCAGCGGGACAGCCTATGGCTACACCTTC. This translates into CASGTAYGYTF. The chain recombines TRBV6-1 with TRBJ1-2, with 7 positions matching TRBD1. This CDR3 is 11 amino acids long. The V and J ends lost 8 bases and 4 bases, in that order; junction bases with no gene match: 1. Germline lookup yields CDR1 MNHNS and CDR2 SASEGT.

The V call is TRBV4-2, the J call TRBJ1-2, with D perhaps TRBD1 (6 bases). This CDR3 is built from 15 residues. V lost 1 base, J lost 3 bases, and 12 bases lay in between. Germline V gene lookup returns CDR1 LGHNA and CDR2 YNFKEQ. The CDR3 DNA sequence: TGTGCCAGCAGCCAAGTGGAGGGGGTGGACTATGGCTACACCTTC. Its translation: CASSQVEGVDYGYTF.

This chain joins TRBV7-7 and TRBJ2-1; D tentatively reads TRBD1 or TRBD2 (5 bases each). The germline V and J ends were trimmed by 1 base and 6 bases, with 13 bases remaining between them. The CDR3 length is 15 residues. The germline V gene encodes CDR1 SSHAT and CDR2 FNYEAQ (reference sequence). The CDR3 bases are TGTGCCAGCAGCTTAGGGGACCCTTGGGCCAATGAGCAGTTCTTC. Protein: CASSLGDPWANEQFF.

In DNA, the CDR3 is TGTGCCAGCAGCTTGGGTCAGAGAGAGCAGTACTTC. This translates into CASSLGQREQYF. The genes are TRBV5-6 and TRBJ2-7; D call uncertain. Trimming shortened V by 0 bases and J by 7 bases, and 8 bases separated the two germline ends. The CDR3 is made up of 12 amino acids. Germline V CDR1 and CDR2: SGHDT, YYEEEE.

This chain joins TRBV6-5 and TRBJ2-1; 10 bases line up with TRBD2. Germline assignment: CDR1 MNHEY and CDR2 SVGAGI. This CDR3 has 15 amino acids. The V and J ends lost 9 bases and 3 bases, in that order; junction bases with no gene match: 8. The DNA of the CDR3 is TGTGCCAGTCAAGATAGCGGGAGGTTCTACAATGAGCAGTTCTTC. This translates into CASQDSGRFYNEQFF.

The chain is built from TRBV30 and TRBJ1-5; 7 bases are a match to TRBD1. The V segment lost 2 bases and the J segment 7 bases; nucleotides outside the gene matches: 11. Looked up from germline, CDR1 is GTSNPN and CDR2 is SVGIG (reference sequence). The CDR3 extends over 15 amino acids. CDR3 residues: CAWSSGTAQGQPQHF. DNA of the CDR3: TGTGCCTGGAGTTCTGGGACAGCCCAGGGGCAGCCCCAGCATTTT. The complete variable domain, with remaining parts taken from reference TRBV30 and TRBJ1-5, reads SQTIHQWPATLVQPVGSPLSLECTVEGTSNPNLYWYRQAAGRGLQLLFYSVGIGQISSEVPQNLSASRPQDRQFILSSKKLLLSDSGFYLCAWSSGTAQGQPQHFGDGTRLSIL.

The chain combines TRBV9 with TRBJ2-3; the D call may be TRBD1 or TRBD2 (6 bases each). There are 14 residues in the CDR3. V was pared by 4 bases and J by 6 bases, with 15 bases between. Germline V gives CDR1 SGDLS, CDR2 YYNGEE. The CDR3 sequence: CASSLGGRADTQYF. In nucleotides, the CDR3 is TGTGCCAGCAGCTTGGGGGGCCGAGCGGATACGCAGTATTTT.

The chain employs TRBV11-1 and TRBJ2-1; the D gene is possibly TRBD2 (6 bases). The V end lost 5 bases, the J end lost 10 bases, and 21 bases lay between the germline ends. This CDR3 has 15 residues. Germline-derived CDR1 and CDR2 are SGHAT and FQDESV (reference sequence). CDR3: CASSVIGLPTDEQFF. DNA of the CDR3: TGTGCCAGCAGCGTCATCGGACTACCTACTGACGAGCAGTTCTTC.

The gene calls are TRBV19 and TRBJ2-7; a possible D gene is TRBD2 (6 bases). Trimming removed 4 bases from V and 0 bases from J, with 10 bases in between. There are 14 residues in the CDR3. Germline V gives CDR1 LNHDA, CDR2 SQIVND (reference sequence). CDR3 coding DNA: TGTGCCAGTAGTACGGGACTGGGCTCCTACGAGCAGTACTTC. It is translated as CASSTGLGSYEQYF.

The chain couples TRBV9 to TRBJ2-7; 9 bases are shared with TRBD1. Germline V gives CDR1 SGDLS, CDR2 YYNGEE. J gave up 2 bases and V 0 bases, and 3 bases lay outside the gene matches. The CDR3 spans 15 residues. CDR3 residues: CASSVGTGGPYEQYF. The CDR3 coding sequence is TGTGCCAGCAGCGTAGGAACAGGGGGCCCCTACGAGCAGTACTTC.

J is TRBJ1-4 and V is TRBV30; no clear D. Germline-derived CDR1 and CDR2 are GTSNPN and SVGIG (reference sequence). V gave up 0 bases and J gave up 7 bases, with 9 bases separating them. The CDR3 totals 13 residues. CDR3 DNA sequence: TGTGCCTGGAGTGTGGGATTGGGTGAAAAACTGTTTTTT. Its translation: CAWSVGLGEKLFF.

The chain has TRBV7-2 and TRBJ2-7, with D perhaps matching TRBD1 (6 bases). This CDR3 spans 12 amino acids. V shed 4 bases and J shed 7 bases, with 11 bases lying between them. Germline CDR1 reads SGHTA; CDR2 reads FQGNSA. CDR3 amino acids: CASSSPGDEQYF. The CDR3 DNA reads TGTGCCAGCAGCTCGCCAGGGGATGAGCAGTACTTC.

The chain links TRBV5-1 to TRBJ2-6; unclear D gene. Germline lookup yields CDR1 SGHRS and CDR2 YFSETQ. The V end was cut by 2 bases, the J end by 7 bases, with 1 base between. The CDR3 consists of 11 residues. For the CDR3, the DNA is TGCGCCAGCAGCTTCGCCAACGTCCTGACTTTC. This encodes CASSFANVLTF.

This clone was seen only a few times. This rearrangement joins TRBV11-2 to TRBJ1-3, with D perhaps matching TRBD1 (5 bases). CDR1 is SGHAT, CDR2 FQNNGV, per germline. V gave up 3 bases and J gave up 0 bases, with 15 bases separating them. This CDR3 has 17 residues. DNA for the CDR3: TGTGCCAGCAGCTTCCCCTCGCAGGGTAACTCTGGAAACACCATATATTTT. Its protein is CASSFPSQGNSGNTIYF.

V usage is TRBV11-2 and J usage is TRBJ2-3, with 16 bases fitting TRBD2. The CDR3 contains 16 residues. In germline, CDR1 is SGHAT, CDR2 FQNNGV. The junction had 7 bases not matched to a gene; V was cut back by 5 bases and J by 8 bases. The CDR3 region has the DNA TGTGCCAGCAGCACAGGGACTAGCGGGGGGGCCACTACGCAGTATTTT. As protein: CASSTGTSGGATTQYF. The full variable domain, rest sourced from reference TRBV11-2 and TRBJ2-3, is EAGVAQSPRYKIIEKRQSVAFWCNPISGHATLYWYQQILGQGPKLLIQFQNNGVVDDSQLPKDRFSAERLKGVDSTLKIQPAKLEDSAVYLCASSTGTSGGATTQYFGPGTRLTVL.

This clone has a handful of counts. The gene calls are TRBV7-6 and TRBJ1-5; no clear D gene. Trimming shortened V by 2 bases and J by 1 base, and 6 bases separated the two germline ends. Germline-derived CDR1 and CDR2 are SGHVS and FNYEAQ. This CDR3 has 14 residues. The CDR3 DNA reads TGTGCCAGCAGCTTATTGGGGAGCAATCAGCCCCAGCATTTT. This codes for CASSLLGSNQPQHF.

This chain joins TRBV28 and TRBJ1-2; D gene ambiguous. The V gene's germline CDR1 is MDHEN and CDR2 SYDVKM. V was trimmed by 7 bases and J by 2 bases, leaving 8 bases between them. The CDR3 contains 12 residues. The CDR3 DNA is TGTGCCAGCACACCAATCAACTATGGCTACACCTTC. Encoded protein: CASTPINYGYTF.